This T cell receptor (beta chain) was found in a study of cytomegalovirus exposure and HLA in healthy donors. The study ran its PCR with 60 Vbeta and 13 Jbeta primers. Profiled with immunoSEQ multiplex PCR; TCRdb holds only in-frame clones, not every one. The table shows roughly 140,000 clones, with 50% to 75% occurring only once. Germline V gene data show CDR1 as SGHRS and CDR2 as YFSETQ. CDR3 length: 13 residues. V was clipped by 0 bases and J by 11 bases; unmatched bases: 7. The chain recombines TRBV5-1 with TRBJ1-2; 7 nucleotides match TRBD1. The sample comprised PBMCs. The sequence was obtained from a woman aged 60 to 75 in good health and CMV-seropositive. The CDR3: CASSLAADRTYTF. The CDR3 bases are TGCGCCAGCAGCTTGGCCGCGGACAGGACATACACCTTC.